This is a list of T cell receptor beta chains from one sample in a study of cytomegalovirus exposure and HLA in healthy donors. This table comes from immunoSEQ multiplex PCR, and its TCRdb copy is limited to in-frame clones, with some not included. Among 75,000 to 100,000 clones listed, about 80% were seen once. Input material: PBMCs. Receptors were obtained from a man younger than 35 in good health and CMV-seropositive. Both conserved end residues are part of each CDR3. Fields, in order: J gene, V gene, clone size, D gene, CDR3 length, CDR3 protein, CDR3 DNA. A D gene is named only where the DNA matches it firmly. Only part of the rows carry a size: once, few, many, or a class if the clone is expanded.

j_call: TRBJ2-1; v_call: TRBV19; clone_size: .; d_call: .; cdr3_length: 13; cdr3_aa: CASSSGLTNEQFF; cdr3_nt: TGTGCCAGTAGTAGCGGCTTGACTAATGAGCAGTTCTTC
j_call: TRBJ2-1; v_call: TRBV7-2; clone_size: .; d_call: .; cdr3_length: 13; cdr3_aa: CASSLVEVHEQFF; cdr3_nt: TGTGCCAGCAGCTTAGTAGAAGTGCATGAGCAGTTCTTC
j_call: TRBJ2-1; v_call: TRBV29-1; clone_size: .; d_call: .; cdr3_length: 18; cdr3_aa: CSLNGGSSRGGSYNEQFF; cdr3_nt: TGCAGCCTAAACGGGGGATCGAGTAGGGGGGGCTCCTACAATGAGCAGTTCTTC
j_call: TRBJ1-1; v_call: TRBV10-1; clone_size: .; d_call: TRBD1; cdr3_length: 14; cdr3_aa: CASSVTGVGTEAFF; cdr3_nt: TGCGCCAGCAGTGTTACAGGGGTCGGTACTGAAGCTTTCTTT
j_call: TRBJ2-7; v_call: TRBV27; clone_size: once; d_call: TRBD1; cdr3_length: 14; cdr3_aa: CASSPGTADYEQYF; cdr3_nt: TGTGCCAGCAGTCCCGGGACAGCCGACTACGAGCAGTACTTC
j_call: TRBJ2-1; v_call: TRBV30; clone_size: .; d_call: .; cdr3_length: 13; cdr3_aa: CAWSVMALGEQFF; cdr3_nt: TGTGCCTGGAGTGTAATGGCCCTCGGGGAGCAGTTCTTC
j_call: TRBJ2-6; v_call: TRBV4-2; clone_size: .; d_call: .; cdr3_length: 18; cdr3_aa: CASSAAEDSHSGANVLTF; cdr3_nt: TGTGCCAGCAGCGCGGCTGAGGACAGCCACTCTGGGGCCAACGTCCTGACTTTC
j_call: TRBJ2-3; v_call: TRBV11-3; clone_size: .; d_call: TRBD2; cdr3_length: 14; cdr3_aa: CASSLTSGGALQYF; cdr3_nt: TGTGCCAGCAGCCTAACTAGCGGGGGGGCCTTGCAGTATTTT
j_call: TRBJ2-5; v_call: TRBV2; clone_size: .; d_call: .; cdr3_length: 15; cdr3_aa: CASSVVAGVGKTQYF; cdr3_nt: TGTGCCAGCAGTGTTGTGGCAGGGGTGGGGAAGACCCAGTACTTC
j_call: TRBJ2-3; v_call: TRBV27; clone_size: once; d_call: TRBD2; cdr3_length: 16; cdr3_aa: CASSLRAGLVVDTQYF; cdr3_nt: TGTGCCAGCAGTTTAAGAGCGGGACTAGTTGTAGATACGCAGTATTTT
j_call: TRBJ2-2; v_call: TRBV2; clone_size: .; d_call: TRBD2; cdr3_length: 15; cdr3_aa: CASRTSGVNTGELFF; cdr3_nt: TGTGCCAGCAGGACTAGCGGGGTGAACACCGGGGAGCTGTTTTTT
j_call: TRBJ2-7; v_call: TRBV5-1; clone_size: once; d_call: .; cdr3_length: 15; cdr3_aa: CASSLQGIVSAEQYF; cdr3_nt: TGCGCCAGCAGCTTACAGGGCATCGTCTCTGCCGAGCAGTACTTC
j_call: TRBJ2-7; v_call: TRBV11-3; clone_size: .; d_call: TRBD2; cdr3_length: 13; cdr3_aa: CASSPGGNHEQYF; cdr3_nt: TGTGCCAGCAGCCCGGGGGGGAACCACGAGCAGTACTTC
j_call: TRBJ2-7; v_call: TRBV11-1; clone_size: .; d_call: .; cdr3_length: 13; cdr3_aa: CASSLGAGNEQYF; cdr3_nt: TGTGCCAGCAGCTTAGGGGCCGGGAACGAGCAGTACTTC
j_call: TRBJ2-1; v_call: TRBV4-2; clone_size: .; d_call: .; cdr3_length: 15; cdr3_aa: CASSQDRGSLYEQFF; cdr3_nt: TGTGCCAGCAGCCAAGATAGGGGGTCCCTATATGAGCAGTTCTTC
j_call: TRBJ2-5; v_call: TRBV11-2; clone_size: .; d_call: .; cdr3_length: 13; cdr3_aa: CASSPGKEETQYF; cdr3_nt: TGTGCCAGCAGCCCCGGGAAGGAAGAGACCCAGTACTTC
j_call: TRBJ1-5; v_call: TRBV30; clone_size: few; d_call: TRBD1; cdr3_length: 16; cdr3_aa: CAWKGTGNMGNQPQHF; cdr3_nt: TGTGCCTGGAAGGGGACAGGGAATATGGGCAATCAGCCCCAGCATTTT
j_call: TRBJ2-6; v_call: TRBV10-2; clone_size: few; d_call: .; cdr3_length: 15; cdr3_aa: CASSEPGTGANVLTF; cdr3_nt: TGCGCCAGCAGTGAACCCGGGACTGGGGCCAACGTCCTGACTTTC
j_call: TRBJ2-1; v_call: TRBV9; clone_size: few; d_call: .; cdr3_length: 15; cdr3_aa: CASSGTGGVHNEQFF; cdr3_nt: TGTGCCAGCAGCGGTACAGGGGGGGTCCACAATGAGCAGTTCTTC
j_call: TRBJ2-3; v_call: TRBV9; clone_size: .; d_call: TRBD2; cdr3_length: 14; cdr3_aa: CASSVRDYPDTQYF; cdr3_nt: TGTGCCAGCAGCGTCCGGGACTACCCAGATACGCAGTATTTT
j_call: TRBJ1-5; v_call: TRBV10-2; clone_size: .; d_call: .; cdr3_length: 13; cdr3_aa: CASSEAGTQPQHF; cdr3_nt: TGCGCCAGCAGTGAGGCAGGGACACAGCCCCAGCATTTT
j_call: TRBJ1-5; v_call: TRBV15; clone_size: few; d_call: .; cdr3_length: 15; cdr3_aa: CATSRDPQGGQPQHF; cdr3_nt: TGTGCCACCAGCAGAGATCCCCAGGGAGGGCAGCCCCAGCATTTT
j_call: TRBJ2-7; v_call: TRBV5-3; clone_size: .; d_call: TRBD2; cdr3_length: 15; cdr3_aa: CARSPSAGPSYEQYF; cdr3_nt: TGTGCCAGAAGCCCCTCAGCGGGGCCGTCCTACGAGCAGTACTTC
j_call: TRBJ2-3; v_call: TRBV9; clone_size: .; d_call: .; cdr3_length: 17; cdr3_aa: CASSQELGTTLTDTQYF; cdr3_nt: TGTGCCAGCAGCCAAGAACTCGGGACAACCCTCACAGATACGCAGTATTTT
j_call: TRBJ1-6; v_call: TRBV28; clone_size: .; d_call: .; cdr3_length: 14; cdr3_aa: CAGSPGGGDSPLHF; cdr3_nt: TGTGCTGGTTCTCCCGGGGGAGGGGATTCACCCCTCCACTTT
j_call: TRBJ2-3; v_call: TRBV7-6; clone_size: .; d_call: .; cdr3_length: 14; cdr3_aa: CASSFSVDRDTQYF; cdr3_nt: TGTGCCAGCAGCTTCTCCGTGGACAGAGATACGCAGTATTTT
j_call: TRBJ2-3; v_call: TRBV4-1; clone_size: .; d_call: TRBD2; cdr3_length: 18; cdr3_aa: CASSQEGLAGGGTDTQYF; cdr3_nt: TGCGCCAGCAGCCAAGAGGGACTAGCGGGGGGTGGCACAGATACGCAGTATTTT
j_call: TRBJ2-5; v_call: TRBV18; clone_size: .; d_call: TRBD2; cdr3_length: 14; cdr3_aa: CASSPSTSGETQYF; cdr3_nt: TGTGCCAGCTCACCATCAACTAGCGGGGAGACCCAGTACTTC
j_call: TRBJ2-7; v_call: TRBV6-6; clone_size: few; d_call: TRBD1; cdr3_length: 14; cdr3_aa: CASSLGTGESEQYF; cdr3_nt: TGTGCCAGCAGCTTGGGGACAGGGGAGAGCGAGCAGTACTTC
j_call: TRBJ2-1; v_call: TRBV6-4; clone_size: .; d_call: TRBD1; cdr3_length: 14; cdr3_aa: CASSAGTGVNEQFF; cdr3_nt: TGTGCCAGCAGTGCCGGGACAGGGGTCAATGAGCAGTTCTTC
j_call: TRBJ2-1; v_call: TRBV25-1; clone_size: .; d_call: .; cdr3_length: 16; cdr3_aa: CASSEPGVSSYNEQFF; cdr3_nt: TGTGCCAGCAGTGAACCAGGGGTGAGCTCCTACAATGAGCAGTTCTTC
j_call: TRBJ2-7; v_call: TRBV2; clone_size: .; d_call: .; cdr3_length: 14; cdr3_aa: CASSDGGAPYEQYF; cdr3_nt: TGTGCCAGCAGTGATGGTGGGGCGCCCTACGAGCAGTACTTC
j_call: TRBJ2-1; v_call: TRBV11-3; clone_size: .; d_call: .; cdr3_length: 14; cdr3_aa: CASSGGRPYNEQFF; cdr3_nt: TGTGCCAGCAGCGGGGGGAGACCCTACAATGAGCAGTTCTTC
j_call: TRBJ2-7; v_call: TRBV29-1; clone_size: .; d_call: .; cdr3_length: 13; cdr3_aa: CSVLQTRSYEQYF; cdr3_nt: TGCAGCGTGCTACAAACTAGATCCTACGAGCAGTACTTC
j_call: TRBJ2-5; v_call: TRBV15; clone_size: .; d_call: .; cdr3_length: 14; cdr3_aa: CATSRGGRGETQYF; cdr3_nt: TGTGCCACCAGCAGAGGCGGTCGGGGAGAGACCCAGTACTTC
j_call: TRBJ1-5; v_call: TRBV28; clone_size: few; d_call: TRBD1; cdr3_length: 15; cdr3_aa: CASRSQGAGNQPQHF; cdr3_nt: TGTGCCAGCAGGTCCCAGGGGGCGGGCAATCAGCCCCAGCATTTT
j_call: TRBJ1-1; v_call: TRBV5-1; clone_size: .; d_call: .; cdr3_length: 14; cdr3_aa: CASSLYEPNTEAFF; cdr3_nt: TGCGCCAGCAGCTTGTATGAGCCGAACACTGAAGCTTTCTTT
j_call: TRBJ2-3; v_call: TRBV5-5; clone_size: once; d_call: .; cdr3_length: 13; cdr3_aa: CASNHPSGPTQYF; cdr3_nt: TGTGCCAGCAACCATCCCTCAGGGCCTACGCAGTATTTT
j_call: TRBJ1-1; v_call: TRBV7-9; clone_size: .; d_call: TRBD1; cdr3_length: 18; cdr3_aa: CASSPTRGGFKVNTEAFF; cdr3_nt: TGTGCCAGCAGCCCCACACGAGGGGGCTTCAAGGTGAACACTGAAGCTTTCTTT
j_call: TRBJ2-5; v_call: TRBV29-1; clone_size: .; d_call: .; cdr3_length: 12; cdr3_aa: CSVDPGQETQYF; cdr3_nt: TGCAGCGTTGATCCCGGGCAAGAGACCCAGTACTTC
j_call: TRBJ1-2; v_call: TRBV28; clone_size: .; d_call: .; cdr3_length: 11; cdr3_aa: CASSLEYGYTF; cdr3_nt: TGTGCCAGCAGTTTGGAGTACGGCTACACCTTC
j_call: TRBJ2-7; v_call: TRBV10-3; clone_size: .; d_call: .; cdr3_length: 16; cdr3_aa: CAISKLVSGSDYEQYF; cdr3_nt: TGTGCCATCAGTAAACTAGTATCCGGTTCGGACTACGAGCAGTACTTC
j_call: TRBJ2-7; v_call: TRBV10-2; clone_size: few; d_call: TRBD2; cdr3_length: 15; cdr3_aa: CASSPGTSGGDGQYF; cdr3_nt: TGCGCCAGCAGCCCCGGGACTAGCGGGGGAGACGGGCAGTACTTC
j_call: TRBJ1-5; v_call: TRBV2; clone_size: few; d_call: TRBD1; cdr3_length: 12; cdr3_aa: CASSESLTGTHF; cdr3_nt: TGTGCCAGCAGCGAGTCTTTGACAGGGACGCATTTT
j_call: TRBJ2-7; v_call: TRBV5-6; clone_size: .; d_call: .; cdr3_length: 13; cdr3_aa: CASSLMRVGEQYF; cdr3_nt: TGTGCCAGCAGCTTGATGAGGGTTGGCGAGCAGTACTTC
j_call: TRBJ2-1; v_call: TRBV5-1; clone_size: .; d_call: TRBD2; cdr3_length: 14; cdr3_aa: CASSLGTSGHEQFF; cdr3_nt: TGCGCCAGCAGCCTCGGGACTAGCGGCCATGAGCAGTTCTTC
j_call: TRBJ1-4; v_call: TRBV14; clone_size: .; d_call: .; cdr3_length: 18; cdr3_aa: CASSPTRGWSGTNEKLFF; cdr3_nt: TGTGCCAGCAGCCCGACGCGGGGCTGGAGTGGGACTAATGAAAAACTGTTTTTT
j_call: TRBJ2-3; v_call: TRBV6-4; clone_size: few; d_call: .; cdr3_length: 14; cdr3_aa: CASSSNGGTDTQYF; cdr3_nt: TGTGCCAGCAGTAGTAACGGGGGCACAGATACGCAGTATTTT
j_call: TRBJ1-5; v_call: TRBV6-5; clone_size: once; d_call: .; cdr3_length: 13; cdr3_aa: CASSFGADQPQHF; cdr3_nt: TGTGCCAGCAGCTTTGGAGCTGATCAGCCCCAGCATTTT
j_call: TRBJ1-6; v_call: TRBV25-1; clone_size: .; d_call: .; cdr3_length: 14; cdr3_aa: CASSDPGQNSPLHF; cdr3_nt: TGTGCCAGCAGTGACCCCGGACAGAATTCACCCCTCCACTTT